The 14 T cell receptor beta chains presented below share a single source sample, sequenced in a study of T-cell memory formation after mild COVID-19. TCRdb reprocessed the 5' RACE reads via MiXCR and lists one record per CDR3 protein. The table shows 350,000 to 500,000 distinct CDR3 sequences, with more than 15% occurring only once. What was sequenced was PBMCs or a T cell subset sorted from them (not recorded which). The receptors originated from a man between 18 and 29 years old who had mild COVID-19 (a few samples of this study predate the infection). Cell type and time point are not known.

The chain recombines TRBV5-1 with TRBJ2-3; perhaps TRBD2 as D (5 bases). This CDR3 has 14 amino acids. Germline values: CDR1 SGHRS, CDR2 YFSETQ. The germline V and J ends were trimmed by 0 bases and 8 bases, with 13 bases remaining between them. The CDR3 DNA follows: TGCGCCAGCAGCTTGGACCGGGAAATCGGTACGCAGTATTTT. As protein: CASSLDREIGTQYF.

This clonotype was detected a few times. The V call is TRBV7-2, the J call TRBJ1-1; D is unresolved. V was pared by 1 base and J by 10 bases, with 13 bases between. The germline V gene has CDR1 SGHTA and CDR2 FQGNSA. This CDR3 spans 13 amino acids. The CDR3 spells CASSLVHGPGAFF. CDR3 in DNA: TGTGCCAGCAGCTTAGTACATGGACCCGGAGCTTTCTTT. The whole variable domain, remainder taken from reference TRBV7-2 and TRBJ1-1, is GAGVSQSPSNKVTEKGKDVELRCDPISGHTALYWYRQSLGQGLEFLIYFQGNSAPDKSGLPSDRFSAERTGGSVSTLTIQRTQQEDSAVYLCASSLVHGPGAFFGQGTRLTVV.

This clonotype was counted only a few times. V is TRBV27 and J is TRBJ2-7; D call uncertain. The CDR3 totals 17 residues. Per germline, CDR1 MNHEY and CDR2 SMNVEV (reference sequence). Trimming cost V 5 bases and J 4 bases, with 24 bases left between them. CDR3 sequence: CASSPTLSGPSYYEQYV. As DNA, the CDR3 is TGTGCCAGCAGTCCGACCCTGTCTGGGCCCTCGTATTACGAGCAGTACGTC.

This clonotype was counted a few times. The chain carries TRBV10-3 and TRBJ2-7; 11 bases agree with TRBD1. V lost 3 bases to trimming and J lost 3 bases; unmatched junction nucleotides: 4. This CDR3 is 15 amino acids long. CDR1 and CDR2 from the germline V gene are ENHRY and SYGVKD. DNA of the CDR3: TGTGCCATCAGTGACATGGACAGGGGGCTCTACGAGCAGTACTTC. Its protein product is CAISDMDRGLYEQYF.

This clonotype has only a few counts. The chain uses TRBV6-6 and TRBJ2-7; 8 bases agree with TRBD1. Germline lookup yields CDR1 MNHNY and CDR2 SVGAGI (reference sequence). There are 15 residues in the CDR3. V shed 5 bases, J shed 4 bases, and the junction held 10 bases outside the gene matches. The CDR3 sequence is CASSPGTGLVYEQYV. The CDR3 coding sequence is TGTGCCAGCAGTCCCGGGACAGGCCTCGTATACGAGCAGTACGTC.

The chain carries TRBV20-1 and TRBJ2-7; a possible D gene is TRBD1 (5 bases). The CDR3 length is 12 residues. The ends were cut back, 4 bases at V and 0 bases at J, with 7 bases in the middle. The germline CDR1 and CDR2 sequences are DFQATT and SNEGSKA (reference sequence). CDR3 loop: CSATGFSYEQYF. CDR3 sequence (DNA): TGCAGTGCTACAGGGTTCTCCTACGAGCAGTACTTC.

A few counts support this clonotype. The rearrangement joins TRBV4-3 to TRBJ2-3, with TRBD2 identical over 9 bases. Germline lookup yields CDR1 LGHNA and CDR2 YSLEER. The length of the CDR3 is 15 residues. V was clipped by 3 bases and J by 3 bases; unmatched bases: 4. CDR3 DNA: TGCGCCAGCAGCCAGGGCGGGGGGGCAACAGATACGCAGTATTTT. As protein: CASSQGGGATDTQYF.

The gene calls are TRBV6-4 and TRBJ1-1; D unresolved. Deletions cut 6 bases from V and 5 bases from J, with 16 bases between. This CDR3 comprises 14 residues. The germline CDR1 and CDR2 sequences are MRHNA and SNTAGT. The CDR3 reads CASRRVGENTEAFF. The DNA for the CDR3 is TGTGCCAGCAGGCGGGTGGGAGAGAATACTGAAGCTTTCTTT.

The V and J genes are TRBV14 and TRBJ2-1, with 15 bases matching TRBD2. The CDR3 runs to 17 residues. V was clipped by 4 bases and J by 9 bases; unmatched bases: 10. Germline V gives CDR1 SGHDN, CDR2 FVKESK. CDR3 region: CASSPPGLAGGVTEQFF. The DNA for the CDR3 is TGTGCCAGCAGCCCTCCGGGACTAGCGGGGGGAGTCACTGAGCAGTTCTTC.

The chain uses TRBV5-1 and TRBJ1-1; D might be TRBD1 (6 bases). V was cut by 4 bases and J by 0 bases, with 19 bases left in between. The CDR3 totals 17 residues. CDR1 and CDR2 (germline): SGHRS, YFSETQ. This chain's CDR3 is CASSRGTPNTMNTEAFF. For the CDR3, the DNA is TGCGCCAGCAGCCGCGGGACACCCAACACCATGAACACTGAAGCTTTCTTT.

The genes are TRBV4-1 and TRBJ2-3, with 10 bases that match TRBD2. With V trimmed by 6 bases and J by 1 base, 4 bases remained unmatched. The CDR3 totals 15 residues. Germline V CDR1 and CDR2: MGHRA, YSYEKL. CDR3 DNA: TGCGCCAGCAGACGGAGCGGGGGGGGCACAGATACGCAGTATTTT. It encodes CASRRSGGGTDTQYF.

The rearrangement links TRBV5-1 to TRBJ2-3, with 7 bases that match TRBD2. Trimming at V came to 4 bases and at J to 1 base, leaving 3 bases not matched to a gene. CDR1 and CDR2 (germline): SGHRS, YFSETQ. The CDR3 extends over 14 amino acids. As DNA, the CDR3 is TGCGCCAGCAGCAAAAGCGGGGGCACAGATACGCAGTATTTT. Its protein product is CASSKSGGTDTQYF.

This clonotype was counted many times. J is TRBJ2-5 and V is TRBV7-9, with 10 bases lining up with TRBD2. The CDR3 has 16 amino acids. The germline V gene encodes CDR1 SEHNR and CDR2 FQNEAQ (reference sequence). V shed 0 bases and J 2 bases; nucleotides not matched to a gene: 3. The CDR3 reads CASSLASSGGQETQYF. In DNA form, the CDR3 reads TGTGCCAGCAGCTTAGCGTCTAGCGGGGGTCAAGAGACCCAGTACTTC.

As DNA, the CDR3 is TGTGCCAGCAGCTCAAGCGGGGGGACCCCTAGCTACGAGCAGTACTTC. Its protein product is CASSSSGGTPSYEQYF. J is TRBJ2-7 and V is TRBV11-2; 9 bases align to TRBD2. The CDR3 extends over 16 amino acids. In germline, CDR1 is SGHAT, CDR2 FQNNGV. Trimming took 4 bases from V and 3 from J; bases not matched to a gene: 10.